This TCR beta chain is from a study of blood T cell repertoires in COVID-19 (dated by TCRdb to 2018 to 2020). Some background on the complete study: Samples from collaborators originated in the United States, Italy and Spain and spanned both the acute and convalescent phases of COVID-19. The samples were drawn from two sources: the first 160 participants of the ongoing ImmuneRACE study, and 1,000 to 1,500 subjects contributed by 6 global collaborators. A freely available public database, intended as a resource for researchers studying the immune response to SARS-CoV-2, is where the repertoires were released. Nearly every sample came with metadata listing a de-identified subject ID, COVID-19 status, age in years and sex. Subjects who had been exposed to COVID-19, were actively infected with it, or had recovered from it provided the deeply sampled blood TCRbeta repertoires that made up the dataset. Where available, HLA class I and class II types were taken from metadata supplied by the sample provider and were not determined by assay-based typing. The material from the prospective study consisted of cDNA or gDNA derived from T cells, B-cell-depleted T cells, or PBMCs.

Each collaborating institution followed its own protocols to collect whole blood in K2EDTA tubes. Collaborator samples were shipped for TCRbeta analysis as frozen whole blood, isolated PBMCs, or DNA extracted from either sample type. The V end gives up 1 base and the J end 12 bases, leaving 13 bases in the junction not matched to a gene. The CDR3 spans 16 residues, from the cysteine through the phenylalanine. The entry retains the CDR3 DNA only, 48 bases that are in frame from base 1. CDR1 and CDR2 are drawn from the germline V gene (reference sequence): LGHDT, YNNKEL. Regarding this clone: It has no known antigen specificity. Per-nucleotide qualities are absent, and no much larger clonotype sits a single base away.

Paper-wide results and their limitations: Clinical and demographic metadata were provided uncurated, with the amount varying by source and participant.

TCRbeta CDR3 regions were amplified from genomic DNA by means of the immunoSEQ Assay, a bias-controlled multiplex PCR. In the authors' own workflow: The number of nucleated cells in each sample was estimated from the amplification of reference gene primers within the assay. To quantify the absolute abundance of each unique TCRbeta CDR3 rearrangement, sequence reads were collapsed and filtered. Productive Simpson clonality was computed per sample as the square root of Simpson's diversity index over productive rearrangements. Drawn from immuneACCESS, this table holds only the in-frame rearrangements with V and J called that TCRdb kept. Clones are partly lost; checked studies trace under half to an unresolved V gene and leave the rest unexplained. The D gene and trimming were derived from the DNA, and the V and J assignments and clone size from that table. For this sample the table gives some 200,000 clones, of which roughly 85% were detected only once. The ten biggest clones cover approximately 26% of the sample.

Recombination joined TRBV3-1 (or the pseudogene TRBV3-2) with TRBJ1-4; 8 bases in the junction line up with TRBD1. This TCR derives from a woman aged 70-85 years with acute or convalescent COVID-19. What was sequenced was peripheral blood. The CDR3 in this case is CASSQAHRGWSGELFF. The sequenced DNA: TGTGCCAGCAGCCAAGCCCACAGGGGGTGGAGCGGAGAACTGTTTTTT.